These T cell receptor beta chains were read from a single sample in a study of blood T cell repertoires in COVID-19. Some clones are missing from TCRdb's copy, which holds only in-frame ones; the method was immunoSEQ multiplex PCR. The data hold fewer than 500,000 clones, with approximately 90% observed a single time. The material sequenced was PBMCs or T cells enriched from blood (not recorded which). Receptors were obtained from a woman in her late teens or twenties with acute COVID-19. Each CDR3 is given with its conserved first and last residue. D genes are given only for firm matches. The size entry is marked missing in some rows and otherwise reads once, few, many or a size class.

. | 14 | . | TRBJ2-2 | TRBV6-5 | TGTGCCATCGGAGGTTCCGCGAACACCGGGGAGCTGTTTTTT | CAIGGSANTGELFF
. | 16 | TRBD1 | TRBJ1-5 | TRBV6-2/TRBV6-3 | TGTGCCAGCAGTCTCGGGACAGGGGATTGGAATCAGCCCCAGCATTTT | CASSLGTGDWNQPQHF
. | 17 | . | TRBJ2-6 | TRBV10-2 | TGCGCCAGCAGGGGGGGGCACATGAGGTCTGGGGCCAACGTCCTGACTTTC | CASRGGHMRSGANVLTF
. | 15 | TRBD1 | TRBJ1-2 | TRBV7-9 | TGTGCCAGCAGCAGATCGACCGGACAGGACTATGGCTACACCTTC | CASSRSTGQDYGYTF
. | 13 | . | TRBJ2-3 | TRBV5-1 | TGCGCCAGCAGGGTGCGAAGCACAGATACGCAGTATTTT | CASRVRSTDTQYF
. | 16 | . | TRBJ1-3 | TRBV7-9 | TGTGCCAGCAACCCGACGGGGGGAAATGCTGGAAACACCATATATTTT | CASNPTGGNAGNTIYF
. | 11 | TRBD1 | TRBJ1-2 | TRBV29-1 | TGCAGCGTTGAATCCAGGGGGGGCTACACCTTC | CSVESRGGYTF
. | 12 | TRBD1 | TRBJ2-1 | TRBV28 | TGTGCCAGCCGGACAGGGGCGGCCGGGCAGTTCTTC | CASRTGAAGQFF
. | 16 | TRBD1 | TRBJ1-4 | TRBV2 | TGTGCCAGCAGGGGACCCGGGACAGGGAATAATGAAAAACTGTTTTTT | CASRGPGTGNNEKLFF
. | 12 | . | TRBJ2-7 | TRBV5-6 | TGTGCCAGCAGCTTGGTATCCTACGAGCAGTACTTC | CASSLVSYEQYF
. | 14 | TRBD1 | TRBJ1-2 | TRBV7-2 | TGTGCCAGCAGCACGGGACAGGGGGCGGATGGCTACACCTTC | CASSTGQGADGYTF
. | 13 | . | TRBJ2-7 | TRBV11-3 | TGTGCCAGCAGCTTAAGCAGGGTAGACGAGCAGTACTTC | CASSLSRVDEQYF
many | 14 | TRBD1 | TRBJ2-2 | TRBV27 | TGTGCCAGCAGTTTTGACAGGGGCGCCGGGGAGCTGTTTTTT | CASSFDRGAGELFF
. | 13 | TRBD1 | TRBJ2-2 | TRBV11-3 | TGTGCCAGCCGGGACAGGAACACCGGGGAGCTGTTTTTT | CASRDRNTGELFF
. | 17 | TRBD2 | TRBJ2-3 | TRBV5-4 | TGTGCCAGCAGCTTGGTATTAGCGGGGGGTTGGGCAGATACGCAGTATTTT | CASSLVLAGGWADTQYF
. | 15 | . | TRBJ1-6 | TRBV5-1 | TGCGCCAGCAGCTTGCAGGGGAACTATAATTCACCCCTCCACTTT | CASSLQGNYNSPLHF
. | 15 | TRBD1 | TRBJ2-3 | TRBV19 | TGTGCCAGTAGTATAGGACAGGGGGGCACAGATACGCAGTATTTT | CASSIGQGGTDTQYF
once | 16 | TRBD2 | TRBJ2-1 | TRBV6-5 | TGTGCCAGCAGTTCCTTAGCGGGTAGCTCCTACAATGAGCAGTTCTTC | CASSSLAGSSYNEQFF
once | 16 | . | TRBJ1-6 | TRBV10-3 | TGTGCCATCAGTGATAGCAAGAGCTCCTATAATTCACCCCTCCACTTT | CAISDSKSSYNSPLHF
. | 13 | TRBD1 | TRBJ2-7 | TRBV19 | TGTGCCAGTAGCGGACAGGGTAGAAACGAGCAGTACTTC | CASSGQGRNEQYF
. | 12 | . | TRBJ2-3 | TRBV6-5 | TGTGCCAGCAGTCTGACGGGAGAACAGCAGTATTTT | CASSLTGEQQYF
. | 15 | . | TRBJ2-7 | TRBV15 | TGTGCCACCAGCAGAGATCAATCGGGTCTGCGAGAGCAGTACTTC | CATSRDQSGLREQYF
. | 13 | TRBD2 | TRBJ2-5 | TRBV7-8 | TGTGCCAGCAGCCGCGGGGGGGCGCAGACCCAGTACTTC | CASSRGGAQTQYF
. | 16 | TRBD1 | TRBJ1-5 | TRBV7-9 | TGTGCCAGCAGCTTAGTCCAGGGGGCTAGCAATCAGCCCCAGCATTTT | CASSLVQGASNQPQHF
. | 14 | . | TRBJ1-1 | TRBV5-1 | TGCGCCAGCAGCTTGTTACAGGGCAACACTGAAGCTTTCTTT | CASSLLQGNTEAFF
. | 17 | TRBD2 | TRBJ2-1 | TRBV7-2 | TGTGCCAGCAGCCCACGCACTAGCGGGAGTCCCTACAATGAGCAGTTCTTC | CASSPRTSGSPYNEQFF
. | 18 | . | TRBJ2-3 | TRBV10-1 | TGCGCCAGCAGCGGAGGGGAGATAGCGGAGAGAAGCACAGATACGCAGTATTTT | CASSGGEIAERSTDTQYF
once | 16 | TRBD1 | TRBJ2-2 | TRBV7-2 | TGTGCCAGCAGCCCAGAGGACAGGGGAAACACCGGGGAGCTGTTTTTT | CASSPEDRGNTGELFF
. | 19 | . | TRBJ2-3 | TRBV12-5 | TGTGCTAGTGGTTTGCCCCCTCTTAGCGCATTAACCGAGACAGATACGCAGTATTTT | CASGLPPLSALTETDTQYF
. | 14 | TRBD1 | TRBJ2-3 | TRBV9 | TGTGCCAGCAGCGTAGTCGACAGGGCAGATACGCAGTATTTT | CASSVVDRADTQYF
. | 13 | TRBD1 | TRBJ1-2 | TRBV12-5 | TGTGCTAGTGGTAAACAGGGGGTCGGTGGCTACACCTTC | CASGKQGVGGYTF
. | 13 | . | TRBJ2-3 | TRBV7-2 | TGTGCCAGCAGCCCCCGTAACACAGATACGCAGTATTTT | CASSPRNTDTQYF
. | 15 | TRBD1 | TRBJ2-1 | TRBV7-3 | TGTGCCAGCAGCTCCGGACAGGTATCCTACAATGAGCAGTTCTTC | CASSSGQVSYNEQFF
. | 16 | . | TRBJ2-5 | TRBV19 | TGTGCCAGTAGTATAGTAGGGTCTCGGACAAAAGAGACCCAGTACTTC | CASSIVGSRTKETQYF
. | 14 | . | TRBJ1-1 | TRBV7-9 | TGTGCCAGCAGCTTAGTCGGAGAGAACACTGAAGCTTTCTTT | CASSLVGENTEAFF
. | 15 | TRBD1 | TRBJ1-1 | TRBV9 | TGTGCCAGCAGCGTATTATCAGGGGGAGAGACTGAAGCTTTCTTT | CASSVLSGGETEAFF
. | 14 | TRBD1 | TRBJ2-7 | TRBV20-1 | TGCAGTGCGAGTTTCCGGGACAGGGGGTACGAGCAGTACTTC | CSASFRDRGYEQYF
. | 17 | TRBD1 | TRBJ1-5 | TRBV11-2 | TGTGCCAGCAGCTTAGGACAGGGGGCTTATAGCAATCAGCCCCAGCATTTT | CASSLGQGAYSNQPQHF
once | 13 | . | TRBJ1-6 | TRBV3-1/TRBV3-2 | TGTGCCAGCAGCCAAACTTATAATTCACCCCTCCACTTT | CASSQTYNSPLHF
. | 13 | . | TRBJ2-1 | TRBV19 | TGTGCCAGTAGTCTTTTGGGAGACAATGAGCAGTTCTTC | CASSLLGDNEQFF
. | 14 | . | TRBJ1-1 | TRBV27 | TGTGCCAGCAGTATGTCGGGGGTTTTCTCTGAAGCTTTCTTT | CASSMSGVFSEAFF